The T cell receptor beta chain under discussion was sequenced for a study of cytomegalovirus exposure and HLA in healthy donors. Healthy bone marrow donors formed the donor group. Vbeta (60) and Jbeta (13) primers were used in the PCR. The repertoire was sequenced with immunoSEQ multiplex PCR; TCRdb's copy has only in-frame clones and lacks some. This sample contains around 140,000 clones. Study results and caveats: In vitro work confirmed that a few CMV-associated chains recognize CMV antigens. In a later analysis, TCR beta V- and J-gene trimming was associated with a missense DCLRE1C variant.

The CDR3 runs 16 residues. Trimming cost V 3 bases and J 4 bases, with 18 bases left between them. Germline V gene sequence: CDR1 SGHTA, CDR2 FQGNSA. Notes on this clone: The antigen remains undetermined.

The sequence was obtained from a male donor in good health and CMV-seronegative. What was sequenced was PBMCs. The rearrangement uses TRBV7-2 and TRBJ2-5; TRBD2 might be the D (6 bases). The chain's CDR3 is CASSLGGGFRGETQYF. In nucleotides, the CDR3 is TGTGCCAGCAGCTTGGGAGGAGGTTTTAGGGGAGAGACCCAGTACTTC.